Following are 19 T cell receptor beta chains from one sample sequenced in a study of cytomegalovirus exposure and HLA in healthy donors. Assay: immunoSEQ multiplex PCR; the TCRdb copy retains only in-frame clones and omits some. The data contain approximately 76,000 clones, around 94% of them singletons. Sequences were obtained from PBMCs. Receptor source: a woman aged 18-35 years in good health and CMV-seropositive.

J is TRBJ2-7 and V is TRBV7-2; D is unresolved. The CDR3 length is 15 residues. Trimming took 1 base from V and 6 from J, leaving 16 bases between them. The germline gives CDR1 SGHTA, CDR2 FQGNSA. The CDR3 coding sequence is TGTGCCAGCAGCTTAGGTAACTACCAGTTGGGCGAGCAGTACTTC. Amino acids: CASSLGNYQLGEQYF.

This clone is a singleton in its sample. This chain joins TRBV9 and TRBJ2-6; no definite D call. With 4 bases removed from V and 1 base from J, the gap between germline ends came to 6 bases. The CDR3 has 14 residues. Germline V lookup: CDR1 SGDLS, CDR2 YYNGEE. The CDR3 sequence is CASSPYSGANVLTF. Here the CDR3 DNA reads TGTGCCAGCAGCCCGTATTCTGGGGCCAACGTCCTGACTTTC.

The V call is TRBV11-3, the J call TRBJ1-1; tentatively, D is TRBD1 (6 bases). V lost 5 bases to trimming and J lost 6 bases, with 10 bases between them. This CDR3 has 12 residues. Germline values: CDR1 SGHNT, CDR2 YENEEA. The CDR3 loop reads CASSQGRAEAFF. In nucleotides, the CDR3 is TGTGCCAGCAGCCAGGGGAGGGCTGAAGCTTTCTTT. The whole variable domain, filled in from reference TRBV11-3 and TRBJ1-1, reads EAGVVQSPRYKIIEKKQPVAFWCNPISGHNTLYWYLQNLGQGPELLIRYENEEAVDDSQLPKDRFSAERLKGVDSTLKIQPAELGDSAVYLCASSQGRAEAFFGQGTRLTVV.

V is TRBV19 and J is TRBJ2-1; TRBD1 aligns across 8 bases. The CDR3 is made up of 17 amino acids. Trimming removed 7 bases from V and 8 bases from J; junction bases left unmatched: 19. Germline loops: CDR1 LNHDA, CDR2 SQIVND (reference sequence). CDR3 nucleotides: TGTGCCAGTAAAGCTCCGATAGGCAGGGGGCTAGACGATGAGCAGTTCTTC. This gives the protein CASKAPIGRGLDDEQFF.

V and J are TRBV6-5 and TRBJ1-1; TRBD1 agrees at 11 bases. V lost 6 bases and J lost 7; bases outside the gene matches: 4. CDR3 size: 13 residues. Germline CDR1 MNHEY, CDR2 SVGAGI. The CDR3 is CASSWTGGGEAFF. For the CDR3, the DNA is TGTGCCAGCAGCTGGACAGGGGGCGGTGAAGCTTTCTTT.

Here the CDR3 reads CASSFRGTEAFF. The CDR3 DNA follows: TGTGCCAGCAGCTTTAGGGGCACTGAAGCTTTCTTT. V gene TRBV11-1 combines with J gene TRBJ1-1; D is possibly TRBD1 (5 bases). The germline gives CDR1 SGHAT, CDR2 FQDESV (reference sequence). V lost 3 bases, J lost 4 bases, and 6 bases lay in between. The CDR3 loop spans 12 amino acids.

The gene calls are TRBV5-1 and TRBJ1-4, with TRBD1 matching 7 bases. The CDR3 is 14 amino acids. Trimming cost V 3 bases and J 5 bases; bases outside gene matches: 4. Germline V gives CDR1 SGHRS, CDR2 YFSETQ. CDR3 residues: CASSSGQRNEKLFF. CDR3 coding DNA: TGCGCCAGCAGCTCGGGACAGAGAAATGAAAAACTGTTTTTT.

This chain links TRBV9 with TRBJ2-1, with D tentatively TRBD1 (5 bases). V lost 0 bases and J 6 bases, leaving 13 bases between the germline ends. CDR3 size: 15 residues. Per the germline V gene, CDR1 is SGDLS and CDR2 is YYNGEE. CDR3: CASSVEVTATNEQFF. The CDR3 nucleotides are TGTGCCAGCAGCGTAGAGGTGACAGCTACCAATGAGCAGTTCTTC. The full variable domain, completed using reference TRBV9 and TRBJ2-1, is DSGVTQTPKHLITATGQRVTLRCSPRSGDLSVYWYQQSLDQGLQFLIQYYNGEERAKGNILERFSAQQFPDLHSELNLSSLELGDSALYFCASSVEVTATNEQFFGPGTRLTVL.

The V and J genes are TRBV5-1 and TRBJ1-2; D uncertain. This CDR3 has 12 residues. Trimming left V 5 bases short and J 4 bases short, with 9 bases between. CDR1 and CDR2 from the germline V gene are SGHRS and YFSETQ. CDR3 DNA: TGCGCCAGCAGGAGTACCCCCTATGGCTACACCTTC. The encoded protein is CASRSTPYGYTF.

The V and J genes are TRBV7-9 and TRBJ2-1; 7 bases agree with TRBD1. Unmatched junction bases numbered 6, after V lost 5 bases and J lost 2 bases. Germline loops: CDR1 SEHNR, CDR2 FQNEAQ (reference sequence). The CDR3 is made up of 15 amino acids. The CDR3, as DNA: TGTGCCAGCAGCCACCCCAGGGGGACCTACAATGAGCAGTTCTTC. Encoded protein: CASSHPRGTYNEQFF.

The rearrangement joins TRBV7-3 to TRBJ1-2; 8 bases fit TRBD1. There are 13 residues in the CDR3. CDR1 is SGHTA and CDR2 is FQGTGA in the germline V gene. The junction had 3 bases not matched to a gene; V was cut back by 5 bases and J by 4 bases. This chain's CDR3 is CASSPDRGYGYTF. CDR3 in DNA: TGTGCCAGCAGCCCCGACAGGGGCTATGGCTACACCTTC. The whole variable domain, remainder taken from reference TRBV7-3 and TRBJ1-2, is GAGVSQTPSNKVTEKGKYVELRCDPISGHTALYWYRQSLGQGPEFLIYFQGTGAADDSGLPNDRFFAVRPEGSVSTLKIQRTERGDSAVYLCASSPDRGYGYTFGSGTRLTVV.

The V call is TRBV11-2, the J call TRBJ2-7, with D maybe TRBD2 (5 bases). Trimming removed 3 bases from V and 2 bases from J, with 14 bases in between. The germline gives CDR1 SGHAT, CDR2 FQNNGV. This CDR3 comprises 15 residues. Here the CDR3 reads CASSLGVRNAYEQYF. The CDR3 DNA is TGTGCCAGCAGCTTGGGAGTACGAAATGCCTACGAGCAGTACTTC.

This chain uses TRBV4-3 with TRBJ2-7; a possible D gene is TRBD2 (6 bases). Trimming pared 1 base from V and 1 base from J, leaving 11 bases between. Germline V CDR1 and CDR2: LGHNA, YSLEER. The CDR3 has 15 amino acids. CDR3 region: CASSQVGGMSYEQYF. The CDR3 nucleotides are TGCGCCAGCAGCCAAGTAGGAGGGATGTCCTACGAGCAGTACTTC.

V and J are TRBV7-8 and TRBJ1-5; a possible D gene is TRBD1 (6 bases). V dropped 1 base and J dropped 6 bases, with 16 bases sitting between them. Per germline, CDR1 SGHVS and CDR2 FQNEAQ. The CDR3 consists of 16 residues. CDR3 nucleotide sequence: TGTGCCAGCAGCTTAGAGTTAGGGGGGGCAGTTCAGCCCCAGCATTTT. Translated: CASSLELGGAVQPQHF.

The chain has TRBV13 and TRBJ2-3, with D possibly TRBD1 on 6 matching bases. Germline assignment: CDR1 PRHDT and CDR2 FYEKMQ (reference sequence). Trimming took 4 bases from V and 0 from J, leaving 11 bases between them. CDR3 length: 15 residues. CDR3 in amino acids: CASSSTGWSTDTQYF. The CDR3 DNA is TGTGCCAGCAGCTCCACAGGGTGGAGCACAGATACGCAGTATTTT.

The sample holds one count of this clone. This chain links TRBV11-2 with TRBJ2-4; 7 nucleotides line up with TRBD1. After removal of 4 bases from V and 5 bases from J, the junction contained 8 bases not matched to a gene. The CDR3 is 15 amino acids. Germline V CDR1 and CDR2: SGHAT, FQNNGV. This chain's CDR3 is CASSSNRGPQNIQYF. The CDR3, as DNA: TGTGCCAGCAGCTCAAACAGGGGACCTCAAAACATTCAGTACTTC.

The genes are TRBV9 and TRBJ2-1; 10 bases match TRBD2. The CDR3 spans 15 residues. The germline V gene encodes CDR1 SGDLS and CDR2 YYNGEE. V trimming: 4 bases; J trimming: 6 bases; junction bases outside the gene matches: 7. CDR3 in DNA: TGTGCCAGCAGCTGGAGCGGGAGGGCCGGCAATGAGCAGTTCTTC. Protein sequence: CASSWSGRAGNEQFF.

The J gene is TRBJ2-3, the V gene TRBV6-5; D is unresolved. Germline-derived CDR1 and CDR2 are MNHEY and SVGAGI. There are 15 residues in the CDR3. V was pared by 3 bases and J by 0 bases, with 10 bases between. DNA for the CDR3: TGTGCCAGCAGTTATGGTCAGTTTAGCACAGATACGCAGTATTTT. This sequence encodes CASSYGQFSTDTQYF.

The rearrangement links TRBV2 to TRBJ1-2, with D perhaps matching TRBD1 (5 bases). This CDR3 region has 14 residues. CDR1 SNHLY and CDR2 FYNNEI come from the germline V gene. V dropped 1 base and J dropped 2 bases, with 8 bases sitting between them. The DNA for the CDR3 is TGTGCCAGCAGTGAAGGGGGACTGAACTATGGCTACACCTTC. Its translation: CASSEGGLNYGYTF.